The 29 T cell receptor beta chains given below trace back to one sample, sequenced in a study of beta chain features in type 1 diabetes. Of the isolated RNA, all was reverse transcribed, and so the sequenced material was expressed TCRB transcripts. Assay: immunoSEQ multiplex PCR; the TCRdb copy retains only in-frame clones and omits some. Of approximately 330,000 clones in the sample, approximately 11% were seen once. Sequencing input: naive CD4+ T cells from blood. These receptors all stem from a woman in her 30s in good health.

This clone has more than one count but fewer than ten. The chain has TRBV28 and TRBJ1-2; D remains ambiguous. Germline V gives CDR1 MDHEN, CDR2 SYDVKM. Trimming removed 3 bases from V and 3 bases from J, with 11 bases in between. The CDR3 is 14 residues long. The CDR3 region is CASSLVVADYGYTF. The DNA of the CDR3 is TGTGCCAGCAGTTTGGTGGTGGCGGACTATGGCTACACCTTC.

This clone was found a few times. The chain uses TRBV30 and TRBJ2-7, with 7 positions matching TRBD2. In germline, CDR1 is GTSNPN, CDR2 SVGIG (reference sequence). The CDR3 length is 14 residues. V lost 1 base and J lost 0; bases outside the gene matches: 3. This chain's CDR3 is CAWSGGGTSYEQYF. The CDR3 bases are TGTGCCTGGAGTGGCGGGGGAACCTCCTACGAGCAGTACTTC.

This clone was recorded a few times. The V and J genes are TRBV6-6 and TRBJ1-2; a possible D gene is TRBD1 (6 bases). V lost 6 bases and J 3 bases, leaving 17 bases between the germline ends. The CDR3 contains 15 residues. The germline V gene has CDR1 MNHNY and CDR2 SVGAGI (reference sequence). CDR3 region: CASRPGHRGDYGYTF. The CDR3 DNA follows: TGTGCCAGCAGGCCGGGACACCGGGGGGACTATGGCTACACCTTC.

The gene calls are TRBV28 and TRBJ2-3, with 11 bases identical to TRBD2. Trimming cost V 2 bases and J 5 bases; bases outside gene matches: 6. Germline assignment: CDR1 MDHEN and CDR2 SYDVKM. This CDR3 region has 16 residues. CDR3 DNA: TGTGCCAGCAGTTTACCACTAGCGGGAGTTGGAGATACGCAGTATTTT. Amino acid sequence: CASSLPLAGVGDTQYF.

This chain joins TRBV6-5 and TRBJ2-5, with D possibly matching TRBD2 (6 bases). The germline V gene has CDR1 MNHEY and CDR2 SVGAGI. This CDR3 is 15 amino acids long. V shed 3 bases and J shed 2 bases, with 13 bases lying between them. In DNA, the CDR3 is TGTGCCAGCAGTTATAGCGGAAGGATACAAGAGACCCAGTACTTC. This translates into CASSYSGRIQETQYF.

This clone has only a few counts. V and J are TRBV14 and TRBJ2-7; 7 nucleotides line up with TRBD2. Germline CDR1 and CDR2: SGHDN and FVKESK. CDR3 length equals 16 residues. J gave up 4 bases and V 3 bases, and 12 bases lay outside the gene matches. CDR3 nucleotide sequence: TGTGCCAGCAGCCATGGGACTACTAGGCTCCGGTACGAGCAGTACTTC. This codes for CASSHGTTRLRYEQYF.

This clone has just a few counts. The rearrangement uses TRBV13 and TRBJ2-3; D uncertain. Looked up from germline, CDR1 is PRHDT and CDR2 is FYEKMQ (reference sequence). Trimming shortened V by 2 bases and J by 2 bases, and 8 bases separated the two germline ends. The CDR3 covers 14 residues. The CDR3 spells CASSLKSFTDTQYF. CDR3 coding DNA: TGTGCCAGCAGCTTAAAGAGCTTCACAGATACGCAGTATTTT. Supplemented by reference TRBV13 and TRBJ2-3, the full variable domain reads AAGVIQSPRHLIKEKRETATLKCYPIPRHDTVYWYQQGPGQDPQFLISFYEKMQSDKGSIPDRFSAQQFSDYHSELNMSSLELGDSALYFCASSLKSFTDTQYFGPGTRLTVL.

This clone was seen only a few times. The V call is TRBV28, the J call TRBJ1-2, with 8 bases lining up with TRBD1. CDR3 length: 14 amino acids. With 2 bases clipped from V and 8 bases from J, the junction kept 7 bases outside the gene matches. CDR1 MDHEN and CDR2 SYDVKM come from the germline V gene. The CDR3 DNA reads as TGTGCCAGCAGTTTAGTTTCAGGGGGCCGCGGCTACACCTTC. Protein sequence: CASSLVSGGRGYTF.

The genes are TRBV29-1 and TRBJ2-2, with D perhaps TRBD1 (5 bases). The germline V and J ends were trimmed by 4 bases and 4 bases, with 13 bases remaining between them. The CDR3 runs 14 residues. Germline V CDR1 and CDR2: SQVTM, ANQGSEA. CDR3 sequence: CSVVGDRATGELFF. The CDR3 DNA sequence: TGCAGCGTTGTTGGAGACAGAGCCACCGGGGAGCTGTTTTTT.

In this sample, this clone turned up a few times. The V and J genes are TRBV9 and TRBJ2-5; 12 bases line up with TRBD2. The CDR3 contains 18 residues. The V and J ends lost 4 bases and 2 bases, in that order; junction bases with no gene match: 12. Germline V gene lookup returns CDR1 SGDLS and CDR2 YYNGEE. The CDR3 reads CASSSRGLAGGEQETQYF. The CDR3, as DNA: TGTGCCAGCAGCTCCAGGGGGCTAGCGGGAGGGGAGCAAGAGACCCAGTACTTC.

The chain recombines TRBV30 with TRBJ1-3; 12 bases fit TRBD1. V dropped 4 bases and J dropped 2; count of bases not matched to a gene: 3. CDR1 is GTSNPN and CDR2 is SVGIG in the germline V gene (reference sequence). The CDR3 runs to 15 residues. The DNA for the CDR3 is TGTGCCTGGACGAGGGACAGGGGGCCTGGAAACACCATATATTTT. Translating it yields CAWTRDRGPGNTIYF.

This clone was seen only a few times. V gene TRBV4-3 combines with J gene TRBJ2-1, with TRBD2 identical over 11 bases. The CDR3 spans 18 residues. V lost 1 base to trimming and J lost 2 bases; unmatched junction nucleotides: 7. CDR1 and CDR2 (germline): LGHNA, YSLEER. The CDR3 sequence: CASSQGLAGGGPYNEQFF. DNA of the CDR3: TGCGCCAGCAGCCAAGGTCTAGCGGGAGGTGGGCCCTACAATGAGCAGTTCTTC.

This clone was found a few times. A read error may produce the germline difference seen at one junction end. The J gene is TRBJ2-2, the V gene TRBV7-7, with unresolved D. From germline, CDR1 is SSHAT and CDR2 FNYEAQ (reference sequence). CDR3 size: 13 residues. The CDR3 protein is CASSLELAGELFF. In DNA form, the CDR3 reads TGTGCTAGCAGCTTAGAACTCGCCGGGGAGCTGTTTTTT.

This clone was counted between two and nine times. This chain connects TRBV19 to TRBJ2-1; 8 bases map to TRBD2. J lost 0 bases, V lost 5 bases, and 6 bases had no gene match. Germline CDR1 is LNHDA and CDR2 is SQIVND (reference sequence). The CDR3 totals 16 residues. CDR3 in DNA: TGTGCCAGTAGTCCGCCTAGCGGGTTCTCCTACAATGAGCAGTTCTTC. Its translation is CASSPPSGFSYNEQFF.

This clone came up a few times. The V and J genes are TRBV7-3 and TRBJ2-1, with D perhaps matching TRBD2 (6 bases). Trimming removed 2 bases at V and 7 bases at J, with 15 bases between. Germline V gene data show CDR1 as SGHTA and CDR2 as FQGTGA. The CDR3 contains 15 residues. The CDR3 coding sequence is TGTGCCAGCAGCTTAGCTTGGACTACACCGAATGAGCAGTTCTTC. Encoded protein: CASSLAWTTPNEQFF.

The rearrangement joins TRBV18 to TRBJ2-1; D unresolved. Per germline, CDR1 KGHSH and CDR2 LQKENI. V lost 3 bases to trimming and J lost 5 bases, with 8 bases between them. The CDR3 runs to 13 residues. The CDR3 is CASSPTQDNEQFF. In nucleotides, the CDR3 is TGTGCCAGCTCACCGACGCAGGACAATGAGCAGTTCTTC.

The chain links TRBV7-9 to TRBJ2-7, with 7 bases that match TRBD1. Germline CDR1 SEHNR, CDR2 FQNEAQ (reference sequence). There are 16 residues in the CDR3. With 5 bases clipped from V and 4 bases from J, the junction kept 14 bases outside the gene matches. The CDR3 bases are TGTGCCAGCAGCCAAAGAAACGGGACAGCACCATACGAGCAGTACTTC. Translation: CASSQRNGTAPYEQYF.

This rearrangement joins TRBV10-3 to TRBJ1-5; D call uncertain. CDR1 and CDR2 from the germline V gene are ENHRY and SYGVKD. The V and J ends lost 4 bases and 6 bases respectively, with 13 bases between them. The CDR3 totals 14 residues. The CDR3, as DNA: TGTGCCATCAGTGTGCAAGAAGCAGGTCAGCCCCAGCATTTT. This sequence encodes CAISVQEAGQPQHF.

The chain uses TRBV5-1 and TRBJ2-6; D perhaps matches TRBD1 (5 bases). Germline V gene lookup returns CDR1 SGHRS and CDR2 YFSETQ. Trimming removed 4 bases from V and 4 bases from J, with 12 bases in between. The CDR3 sequence is 15 residues long. In DNA form, the CDR3 reads TGCGCCAGCAGCGCCCAGGGTTTCGGGGCCAACGTCCTGACTTTC. Its translation: CASSAQGFGANVLTF.

V and J are TRBV28 and TRBJ2-3; possibly TRBD1 for D (6 bases). This CDR3 has 13 residues. The germline V and J ends were trimmed by 9 bases and 6 bases, with 16 bases remaining between them. CDR1 MDHEN and CDR2 SYDVKM come from the germline V gene. The chain's CDR3 is CASTGTLMDTQYF. The CDR3 coding sequence is TGTGCCAGTACAGGGACCCTAATGGATACGCAGTATTTT.

The chain joins TRBV5-6 to TRBJ2-7; 8 bases match TRBD2. Germline CDR1 is SGHDT and CDR2 is YYEEEE. The CDR3 totals 15 residues. Trimming cost V 4 bases and J 3 bases; bases outside gene matches: 9. CDR3 amino acids: CASSPSGSYRYEQYF. CDR3 nucleotides: TGTGCCAGCAGCCCAAGCGGGAGTTACCGCTACGAGCAGTACTTC.

The rearrangement uses TRBV7-2 and TRBJ2-3, with TRBD2 matching over 10 bases. The germline V gene encodes CDR1 SGHTA and CDR2 FQGNSA. The CDR3 is made up of 17 amino acids. The V segment lost 3 bases and the J segment 2 bases; nucleotides outside the gene matches: 8. The CDR3 protein is CASSFFLAGADTDTQYF. The DNA of the CDR3 is TGTGCCAGCAGCTTCTTTCTAGCGGGAGCAGACACAGATACGCAGTATTTT.

V is TRBV28 and J is TRBJ2-1; 9 bases map to TRBD2. Germline trimming cut 9 bases from V and 7 bases from J; bases unmatched to any gene: 13. CDR3 length: 15 residues. CDR1 and CDR2 from the germline V gene are MDHEN and SYDVKM. Here the CDR3 reads CASRPLAGLGNEQFF. The DNA of the CDR3 is TGTGCCAGTCGGCCCCTAGCGGGACTCGGGAATGAGCAGTTCTTC. Using reference TRBV28 and TRBJ2-1 for the parts outside the CDR3, the full variable domain is DVKVTQSSRYLVKRTGEKVFLECVQDMDHENMFWYRQDPGLGLRLIYFSYDVKMKEKGDIPEGYSVSREKKERFSLILESASTNQTSMYLCASRPLAGLGNEQFFGPGTRLTVL.

This chain links TRBV5-4 with TRBJ2-1; D uncertain. V dropped 3 bases and J dropped 4 bases, with 5 bases sitting between them. The CDR3 has 12 residues. CDR1 is SGHNT and CDR2 is YYREEE in the germline V gene (reference sequence). CDR3 nucleotide sequence: TGTGCCAGCAGCTACATGTACAATGAGCAGTTCTTC. This sequence encodes CASSYMYNEQFF.

This clone was seen once. V and J are TRBV10-3 and TRBJ2-1, with 9 nucleotides matching TRBD2. The CDR3 consists of 18 residues. V gave up 0 bases and J gave up 2 bases; unmatched junction bases: 8. Germline V gives CDR1 ENHRY, CDR2 SYGVKD. CDR3 region: CAISESASGMGPYNEQFF. The CDR3 nucleotides read TGTGCCATCAGTGAGTCGGCTAGCGGGATGGGTCCCTACAATGAGCAGTTCTTC.

This chain joins TRBV27 and TRBJ1-5; D ambiguous. Germline CDR1 is MNHEY and CDR2 is SMNVEV (reference sequence). CDR3 length: 13 amino acids. Between the trimmed V and J ends, which lost 6 bases and 8 bases, there was a span of 14 bases. The CDR3 is CASSPRRSEPQHF. The CDR3 DNA is TGTGCCAGCAGCCCTAGACGGAGCGAGCCCCAGCATTTT.

This clone was seen a handful of times. The chain employs TRBV28 and TRBJ2-2, with D uncertain. The CDR3 sequence is 13 residues long. From germline, CDR1 is MDHEN and CDR2 SYDVKM. V was trimmed by 2 bases and J by 4 bases, leaving 5 bases between them. The CDR3 sequence: CASSLPSTGELFF. The CDR3 nucleotides are TGTGCCAGCAGTTTACCCTCCACCGGGGAGCTGTTTTTT.

This clone came up a few times. The chain couples TRBV11-2 to TRBJ2-1, with 12 bases matching TRBD2. V gave up 7 bases and J gave up 5 bases; unmatched junction bases: 6. CDR1 is SGHAT and CDR2 is FQNNGV in the germline V gene. The CDR3 extends over 15 amino acids. The CDR3 nucleotides read TGTGCCAGCAAGGGACTAGCGGGCAGTAACAATGAGCAGTTCTTC. Its protein product is CASKGLAGSNNEQFF.

This clone appeared a few times. The V gene is TRBV10-3, the J gene TRBJ1-1; possible D gene TRBD1, 6 bases. Germline-derived CDR1 and CDR2 are ENHRY and SYGVKD. This CDR3 spans 14 amino acids. The V end lost 0 bases, the J end lost 4 bases, and 9 bases lay between the germline ends. The chain's CDR3 is CAISESGARTEAFF. The CDR3 DNA is TGTGCCATCAGTGAGTCGGGGGCTCGCACTGAAGCTTTCTTT.